These 22 T cell receptor beta chains share one sample of origin, sequenced in a study of glioma-infiltrating T cells (dated by TCRdb to about 2016). The reads were generated on an Illumina MiSeq. The iRepertoire nested amplicon-rescue multiplex PCR (arm-PCR) platform was used to amplify TCR alpha and beta CDR3 regions from RNA. Starting from the raw public reads, TCRdb applied fastp trimming at Q25, assembled clones with MiXCR and retained in-frame beta chains. Records with the same CDR3 protein are collapsed into one entry carrying the most frequent genes and DNA. The sample has about 210,000 distinct CDR3 sequences on record, roughly a third of them singletons. The ten largest clonotypes hold 20% to 25% of the sample. Sequenced sample: glioma tissue, nonneoplastic brain tissue, or PBMCs (not recorded which). The receptors derive from a human donor with low-grade glioma or glioblastoma, undergoing nonglioma brain surgery, or in good health (not recorded which).

This clonotype has at least ten counts. The rearrangement links TRBV10-3 to TRBJ1-5; D unclear. The CDR3 consists of 12 residues. The V and J ends lost 3 bases and 6 bases respectively, with 6 bases between them. Germline V gene lookup returns CDR1 ENHRY and CDR2 SYGVKD. This CDR3 is CAISDEGQPQHF. Written as DNA, the CDR3 is TGTGCCATCAGTGATGAGGGTCAGCCCCAGCATTTT.

Comments on this clonotype: With a much larger clone just one base away, this may be a read error. The V call is TRBV19, the J call TRBJ2-2, with TRBD1 as a possible D gene (5 bases). This CDR3 spans 13 amino acids. Germline V gives CDR1 LNHDA, CDR2 SQIVND (reference sequence). CDR3 sequence (DNA): TGTACCAGCGCGACAGCGAACACCGGGGAGCTGTTTTTT. Translation gives CTSATANTGELFF.

Concerning this clonotype itself: One base away lies a much larger clone, so this may be a sequencing read error. CDR3 DNA: TGTGCCAGTAGCCTACAGGGAGATGGCTACACCTTC. Amino acids: CASSLQGDGYTF. This rearrangement joins TRBV19 to TRBJ1-2; D is possibly TRBD1 (6 bases). The CDR3 is 12 amino acids. V lost 6 bases, J lost 6 bases, and 11 bases lay in between. Germline V gene data show CDR1 as LNHDA and CDR2 as SQIVND (reference sequence).

Ten or more counts support this clonotype. The chain has TRBV30 and TRBJ2-1; D is uncertain. The CDR3 consists of 13 residues. V lost 2 bases, J lost 7 bases, and 12 bases lay in between. Germline V gene data show CDR1 as GTSNPN and CDR2 as SVGIG (reference sequence). The CDR3 loop reads CAWSRVSLNEQFF. The CDR3 coding sequence is TGTGCCTGGAGTCGGGTCAGTCTAAATGAGCAGTTCTTC. The complete variable domain, with remaining parts taken from reference TRBV30 and TRBJ2-1, reads SQTIHQWPATLVQPVGSPLSLECTVEGTSNPNLYWYRQAAGRGLQLLFYSVGIGQISSEVPQNLSASRPQDRQFILSSKKLLLSDSGFYLCAWSRVSLNEQFFGPGTRLTVL.

This clonotype was counted between two and nine times. The rearrangement links TRBV7-2 to TRBJ1-2; 9 bases map to TRBD1. V lost 2 bases to trimming and J lost 6 bases; unmatched junction nucleotides: 4. The CDR3 runs to 14 residues. CDR1 is SGHTA, CDR2 FQGNSA, per germline. The CDR3 DNA reads as TGTGCCAGCAGCTTACAACAGGGGGCGGATGGCTACACCTTC. Translated, it gives CASSLQQGADGYTF.

As regards this clonotype: A much more abundant neighbour one base away suggests this may be a read error. This chain connects TRBV10-3 to TRBJ1-1, with TRBD1 as a possible D gene (5 bases). Germline values: CDR1 ENHRY, CDR2 SYGVKD. The CDR3 is 15 residues long. V lost 6 bases and J 1 base, leaving 15 bases between the germline ends. Written as DNA, the CDR3 is TGTGCCATCAGGACACCCGGGGCAGCGAACACTGAAGCTTTCTTT. Translation gives CAIRTPGAANTEAFF.

In its sample, this clonotype was seen many times. The chain has TRBV7-2 and TRBJ2-3; TRBD2 matches at 8 bases. V lost 2 bases to trimming and J lost 5 bases; unmatched junction nucleotides: 6. There are 15 residues in the CDR3. The V gene's germline CDR1 is SGHTA and CDR2 FQGNSA. The CDR3 DNA reads as TGTGCCAGCAGCTTACAGGCTAGCGGGCGAGATACGCAGTATTTT. It translates to CASSLQASGRDTQYF.

Of note for this clonotype: With a much larger clone just one base away, this may be a read error. J is TRBJ2-5 and V is TRBV7-6; 7 nucleotides agree with TRBD2. The J segment lost 5 bases and the V segment lost 8 bases, leaving 20 bases of the junction unmatched. CDR3 length equals 17 residues. Germline CDR1 is SGHVS and CDR2 is FNYEAQ. For the CDR3, the DNA is TGTGCCAGCGGCACGACTGGCGGCGGGAGTTCGCAGGAGACCCAGTACTTC. Translation: CASGTTGGGSSQETQYF.

The genes are TRBV27 and TRBJ2-7, with 13 bases that match TRBD2. CDR3 size: 17 residues. Germline values: CDR1 MNHEY, CDR2 SMNVEV (reference sequence). The V gene end was trimmed by 6 bases and the J gene end by 11 bases; junction bases not matched to a gene: 19. The CDR3 DNA follows: TGTGCCAGCAGCCGTCGGACTAGCGGGAGTAGGGACAATGAGAAGTACTTC. This sequence encodes CASSRRTSGSRDNEKYF.

With regard to this clonotype: This sequence may be a read error, since a much larger clone differs from it by one base. Written as DNA, the CDR3 is TGTGCCAGCAGCTGCGGACAGAAGACCGGGGAGCTGTTTTTT. This encodes CASSCGQKTGELFF. This rearrangement joins TRBV3-1 to TRBJ2-2; tentatively, D is TRBD1 (6 bases). Between the trimmed V and J ends, which lost 5 bases and 5 bases, there was a span of 12 bases. The germline gives CDR1 LGHDT, CDR2 YNNKEL (reference sequence). The CDR3 covers 14 residues.

This clonotype was recorded at least ten times. This sequence joins TRBV12-3 or TRBV12-4 and TRBJ1-5; the match to TRBD1 covers 8 bases. The CDR3 contains 16 residues. V trimming: 5 bases; J trimming: 1 base; junction bases outside the gene matches: 7. This CDR3 is CASSLDRGESNQPQHF. CDR3 bases: TGTGCCAGCAGTCTCGACAGGGGAGAAAGCAATCAGCCCCAGCATTTT.

At least ten counts were recorded for this clonotype. The V gene is TRBV4-2, the J gene TRBJ2-1; perhaps TRBD2 as D (6 bases). The germline gives CDR1 LGHNA, CDR2 YNFKEQ. V was clipped by 6 bases and J by 2 bases, with 20 bases between them. This CDR3 spans 17 amino acids. CDR3 protein: CASSLLLRDSTYNEQFF. The DNA of the CDR3 is TGTGCCAGCAGTCTCCTACTCCGGGACTCCACCTACAATGAGCAGTTCTTC.

This clonotype occurred many times. This sequence joins TRBV7-2 and TRBJ2-7; maybe TRBD1 (6 bases). With 2 bases removed from V and 4 bases from J, the gap between germline ends came to 21 bases. The CDR3 consists of 17 residues. Germline lookup yields CDR1 SGHTA and CDR2 FQGNSA. The CDR3 region is CASSLPLQGPHSYEQYF. CDR3 DNA sequence: TGTGCCAGCAGCTTACCTCTACAGGGTCCCCATTCTTACGAGCAGTACTTC.

As to this clonotype: Mismatch with germline at one junction end may stem from a read error. The chain has TRBV11-1 and TRBJ2-5, with D perhaps TRBD1 or TRBD2 (6 bases each). Germline V gene sequence: CDR1 SGHAT, CDR2 FQDESV (reference sequence). The CDR3 spans 14 residues. The CDR3 DNA is TGTGCCAGCAGCTTTGGGGGGCAGCAAGAGACCCAGCACTTC. Encoded protein: CASSFGGQQETQHF.

The CDR3 spells CASSTSSGGTYEQYF. In DNA form, the CDR3 reads TGTGCCAGTAGTACCTCTAGCGGGGGTACCTACGAGCAGTACTTC. The genes are TRBV19 and TRBJ2-7, with 10 bases aligning to TRBD2. CDR3 length: 15 residues. Germline CDR1 and CDR2: LNHDA and SQIVND (reference sequence). With V trimmed by 4 bases and J by 2 bases, 5 bases remained unmatched.

This clonotype was counted at least ten times. The chain is built from TRBV2 and TRBJ1-3; 7 bases are shared with TRBD1. The V gene's germline CDR1 is SNHLY and CDR2 FYNNEI. The CDR3 covers 15 residues. V dropped 5 bases and J dropped 0; count of bases not matched to a gene: 4. The CDR3 here is CASSSGGGSGNTIYF. CDR3 nucleotide sequence: TGTGCCAGCAGTTCAGGGGGGGGCTCTGGAAACACCATATATTTT.

This clonotype was found many times. The rearrangement joins TRBV7-2 to TRBJ2-1; D ambiguous. V lost 1 base and J lost 7, with 5 bases in between. This CDR3 spans 12 amino acids. The germline CDR1 and CDR2 sequences are SGHTA and FQGNSA. The CDR3 region is CASSLDHNEQFF. CDR3 sequence (DNA): TGTGCCAGCAGCTTAGACCATAATGAGCAGTTCTTC.

This clonotype was detected only a few times. The rearrangement uses TRBV3-1 and TRBJ2-1; unclear D gene. Trimming removed 2 bases from V and 8 bases from J, with 4 bases in between. The CDR3 is made up of 11 amino acids. Germline V gene data show CDR1 as LGHDT and CDR2 as YNNKEL (reference sequence). As DNA, the CDR3 is TGTGCCAGCAGCCAAATCGATGAGCAGTTCTTC. Protein sequence: CASSQIDEQFF.

A single count supports this clonotype. Lacking the conserved final phenylalanine or tryptophan, this CDR3 likely reflects a read error. The genes are TRBV2 and TRBJ1-1, with a tentative D call TRBD1 (6 bases). Trimming stripped 6 bases from V and 1 base from J, with 18 bases between. Germline CDR1 is SNHLY and CDR2 is FYNNEI. The CDR3 runs 16 residues. CDR3 sequence (DNA): TGTGCCAGCAGCCTCTTCCCAGAGGACAGGAACACTGAAGCTTTCCTT. It specifies CASSLFPEDRNTEAFL.

This sequence joins TRBV12-3 or TRBV12-4 and TRBJ1-6; D is uncertain. This CDR3 has 15 amino acids. Trimming stripped 6 bases from V and 4 bases from J, with 13 bases between. In DNA form, the CDR3 reads TGTGCCAGCAGCCTAGATGGGTATTATAATTCACCCCTCCACTTT. Translated: CASSLDGYYNSPLHF.

This clonotype was found a few times. V is TRBV24-1 and J is TRBJ2-2; 9 nucleotides line up with TRBD1. Germline-derived CDR1 and CDR2 are KGHDR and SFDVKD. This CDR3 comprises 14 residues. V was clipped by 8 bases and J by 1 base; unmatched bases: 1. CDR3 nucleotide sequence: TGTGCCACCACGGGACAGGGGAACACCGGGGAGCTGTTTTTT. Residues: CATTGQGNTGELFF.

This clonotype has only a few counts. This chain uses TRBV9 with TRBJ2-1; 12 bases line up with TRBD2. From germline, CDR1 is SGDLS and CDR2 YYNGEE. Trimming removed 4 bases from V and 8 bases from J; junction bases left unmatched: 10. CDR3 length equals 16 residues. CDR3 region: CASSLAGLAGTDEQFF. The DNA for the CDR3 is TGTGCCAGCAGCTTAGCTGGACTAGCGGGAACCGATGAGCAGTTCTTC.